The rows below give T cell receptor beta chains drawn from one sample of a study of T-cell memory formation after mild COVID-19. MiXCR was run by TCRdb on the 5' RACE reads, yielding one entry per CDR3 protein. In the table there are about half a million distinct CDR3 sequences, around a sixth of which are singletons. The sequenced material came from PBMCs or a T cell subset sorted from them (not recorded which). Receptor source: an adult woman who had mild COVID-19 (a few samples of this study predate the infection). Cell type and time point are not known. Both conserved end residues are part of each CDR3. D genes are given only for firm matches. Not every row has a clone size; where given, it reads once, few, many or a size class.

>TRBJ2-3|TRBD2|TRBV6-6|-
CASSTRVAGGSTDTQYF
TGTGCCAGCAGCACCAGGGTAGCGGGAGGAAGCACAGATACGCAGTATTTT
>TRBJ2-2|-|TRBV5-1|few
CASSILPDTGELFF
TGCGCCAGCAGCATTCTCCCGGACACCGGGGAGCTGTTTTTT
>TRBJ2-1|TRBD2|TRBV24-1|few
CATSGPVAGSSYNEQFF
TGTGCCACCAGTGGGCCGGTAGCGGGAAGCTCCTACAATGAGCAGTTCTTC
>TRBJ2-3|TRBD2|TRBV19|-
CASSGLAGGDTQYF
TGTGCCAGTAGTGGGCTAGCGGGAGGGGATACGCAGTATTTT
>TRBJ2-7|TRBD2|TRBV7-2|few
CASRGLARSSYEQYF
TGTGCCAGCAGGGGACTAGCGCGTAGCTCCTACGAGCAGTACTTC
>TRBJ1-5|-|TRBV3-1|few
CASSMTRYQPQHF
TGTGCCAGCAGCATGACAAGGTATCAGCCCCAGCATTTT
>TRBJ2-1|TRBD2|TRBV28|-
CASSPQGLAGKSYNEQFF
TGTGCCAGCAGTCCTCAAGGACTAGCGGGAAAGTCCTACAATGAGCAGTTCTTC
>TRBJ2-3|-|TRBV5-5|many
CASSLTSSTDTQYF
TGCGCCAGCAGCTTGACGTCTAGCACAGATACGCAGTATTTT
>TRBJ2-2|TRBD1|TRBV5-1|many
CASSLYRGVGGELFF
TGCGCCAGCAGCTTATACAGGGGTGTAGGCGGGGAGCTGTTTTTT
>TRBJ2-5|-|TRBV5-1|many
CASSSGQQAETQYF
TGCGCCAGCAGCTCCGGACAACAGGCCGAGACCCAGTACTTC
>TRBJ1-1|TRBD1|TRBV24-1|-
CATRGTANTEAFF
TGTGCCACCCGCGGGACAGCAAACACTGAAGCTTTCTTT
>TRBJ2-3|TRBD2|TRBV3-1|few
CASSQGAVGAGDTDTQYF
TGTGCCAGCAGCCAAGGGGCGGTAGGAGCGGGGGACACAGATACGCAGTATTTT
>TRBJ2-1|TRBD2|TRBV9|few
CASSGLAGDRSYNEQFF
TGTGCCAGCAGCGGACTAGCGGGGGACCGATCCTACAATGAGCAGTTCTTC
>TRBJ2-7|TRBD1|TRBV11-2|few
CASSYRTGTVYYEQYF
TGTGCCAGCAGCTACAGGACCGGGACAGTATATTACGAGCAGTACTTC
>TRBJ2-1|TRBD1|TRBV13|-
CASSSTGTVKGYEQFF
TGTGCCAGCAGCTCCACCGGGACAGTAAAAGGTTATGAGCAGTTCTTC
>TRBJ1-1|-|TRBV29-1|-
CSVVEQLNTEAFF
TGCAGCGTTGTAGAACAGTTGAACACTGAAGCTTTCTTT
>TRBJ1-2|-|TRBV7-2|few
CASSFPGPNGNYGYTF
TGTGCCAGCAGCTTTCCCGGGCCCAATGGGAACTATGGCTACACCTTC
>TRBJ2-1|-|TRBV14|few
CASSPFAYNEQFF
TGTGCCAGCAGCCCTTTTGCCTACAATGAGCAGTTCTTC
>TRBJ1-1|-|TRBV2|few
CASNWMNTEAFF
TGTGCCAGCAATTGGATGAACACTGAAGCTTTCTTT
>TRBJ1-1|-|TRBV18|few
CASSPSITRGRTEAFF
TGTGCCAGCTCACCATCAATTACAAGGGGCAGGACTGAAGCTTTCTTT
>TRBJ2-1|-|TRBV10-3|-
CAISEGYEQFF
TGTGCCATCAGTGAGGGTTATGAGCAGTTCTTC
>TRBJ1-5|-|TRBV20-1|-
CSARKLGTLNQPQHF
TGCAGTGCTAGAAAGCTTGGGACACTAAATCAGCCCCAGCATTTT
>TRBJ2-3|-|TRBV10-3|-
CATWGINTDTQYF
TGTGCCACCTGGGGCATTAACACAGATACGCAGTATTTT
>TRBJ1-5|TRBD1|TRBV5-1|many
CASSLGEGASGNQPQHF
TGCGCCAGCAGCTTGGGAGAGGGGGCCTCCGGCAATCAGCCCCAGCATTTT
>TRBJ2-1|TRBD2|TRBV6-5|few
CASSYSGSTHNEQFF
TGTGCCAGCAGTTACAGCGGGAGTACGCACAATGAGCAGTTCTTC
>TRBJ2-7|-|TRBV3-1|few
CASSRGDEQYF
TGTGCCAGCAGCCGCGGCGACGAGCAGTACTTC
>TRBJ2-7|-|TRBV29-1|-
CSVGVGFGGTEQYF
TGCAGCGTTGGCGTGGGGTTTGGGGGGACCGAGCAGTACTTC
>TRBJ2-7|-|TRBV7-9|many
CASSLLGNEQYF
TGTGCCAGCAGCTTACTGGGGAACGAGCAGTACTTC
>TRBJ1-3|-|TRBV20-1|-
CSGTVRGNTIYF
TGCAGTGGAACAGTTCGTGGAAACACCATATATTTT
>TRBJ2-1|-|TRBV5-1|few
CASSLVSDLPKNEQFF
TGCGCCAGCAGCTTGGTTTCGGACCTCCCAAAGAATGAGCAGTTCTTC
>TRBJ2-2|TRBD2|TRBV7-6|few
CASSPAGGANTGELFF
TGTGCCAGCAGCCCTGCGGGAGGCGCGAACACCGGGGAGCTGTTTTTT
>TRBJ1-1|-|TRBV5-5|few
CASSLGASRFTEAFF
TGTGCCAGCAGCTTGGGGGCCAGCCGGTTCACTGAAGCTTTCTTT
>TRBJ2-7|-|TRBV19|few
CASSMGHSSYEQYF
TGTGCCAGTAGTATGGGACATAGCTCCTACGAGCAGTACTTC
>TRBJ1-3|-|TRBV7-6|few
CASSSSLVSGNTIYF
TGTGCCAGCAGCTCCTCGCTAGTCTCAGGAAACACCATATATTTT
>TRBJ1-1|-|TRBV14|few
CASSQAVTEAFF
TGTGCCAGCAGCCAAGCTGTCACTGAAGCTTTCTTT
>TRBJ1-1|-|TRBV18|-
CASSPGIAGNTEAFF
TGTGCCAGCTCACCAGGTATCGCAGGGAACACTGAAGCTTTCTTT
>TRBJ2-1|TRBD1|TRBV5-1|-
CASSQGTGRRDGAGQFF
TGCGCCAGCAGCCAGGGGACAGGGAGGCGAGACGGAGCAGGGCAGTTCTTC
>TRBJ2-7|TRBD1|TRBV5-1|many
CASSSGQAVDPYEQYF
TGCGCCAGCAGCTCCGGACAGGCAGTGGACCCCTACGAGCAGTACTTC
>TRBJ2-1|TRBD1|TRBV15|-
CATSSRDRGSNEQFF
TGTGCCACCAGCAGCCGGGACAGGGGGTCCAATGAGCAGTTCTTC
>TRBJ2-7|-|TRBV10-3|few
CAAAAGLGEQYF
TGTGCCGCCGCGGCCGGTTTGGGGGAGCAGTACTTC
>TRBJ2-7|-|TRBV5-5|few
CASSQGTEDEQYF
TGTGCCAGCAGCCAAGGGACCGAAGATGAGCAGTACTTC
>TRBJ1-1|TRBD1|TRBV4-2|-
CASSRETGGNTEAFF
TGTGCCAGCAGCCGGGAGACAGGGGGGAACACTGAAGCTTTCTTT
>TRBJ2-7|-|TRBV5-1|-
CASSPPRLDYGTYEQYF
TGCGCCAGCAGCCCACCTCGTTTAGACTACGGAACCTACGAGCAGTACTTC
>TRBJ2-3|TRBD1|TRBV5-1|many
CASSFGDRAEEDYTDTQYF
TGCGCCAGCAGCTTTGGAGACAGGGCCGAAGAAGATTACACAGATACGCAGTATTTT
>TRBJ1-5|TRBD1|TRBV7-2|few
CASSLSGQGMQPQHF
TGTGCCAGCAGCTTATCCGGACAGGGCATGCAGCCCCAGCATTTT
>TRBJ1-5|-|TRBV20-1|-
CSVGRSNQPQHF
TGCAGCGTCGGCCGAAGCAATCAGCCCCAGCATTTT
>TRBJ1-1|-|TRBV11-1|-
CASSLAGRSTEAFF
TGTGCCAGCAGCTTAGCGGGCAGGAGCACTGAAGCTTTCTTT
>TRBJ2-7|TRBD1|TRBV12-3/TRBV12-4|-
CASALSDRQGYEQYF
TGTGCCAGCGCACTAAGCGATAGACAGGGCTACGAGCAGTACTTC
>TRBJ1-4|TRBD1|TRBV7-2|few
CASSLVQGGREKLFF
TGTGCCAGCAGCTTAGTCCAGGGGGGTCGTGAAAAACTGTTTTTT